The rows below give T cell receptor beta chains drawn from one sample of a study of blood T cell repertoires in COVID-19. The table came from immunoSEQ multiplex PCR; TCRdb's copy has only in-frame clones and leaves some out. Of 250,000 to 300,000 clones listed, 75% to 90% are singletons. Sequenced sample: peripheral blood. Receptor source: a woman aged 45-65 years who had recovered from COVID-19. Both conserved end residues are part of each CDR3. Fields, in order: V gene, clone size, J gene, CDR3 protein. Expanded clones are given a class, and other clones once, few, many or no size at all.

TRBV13	.	TRBJ2-4	CASSLMDRGNIQYF
TRBV4-3	few	TRBJ2-1	CASSQDGGSYNEQFF
TRBV12-3/TRBV12-4	few	TRBJ1-1	CASVTVNTEAFF
TRBV5-6	once	TRBJ1-2	CASSLGVARLTRVYGYTF
TRBV20-1	.	TRBJ1-1	CSAQVETEAFF
TRBV5-4	.	TRBJ1-1	CASSVNNGRGAFF
TRBV5-1	.	TRBJ1-2	CASSLVQGAEHGYTF
TRBV4-3	.	TRBJ2-3	CASSQSIGPEGGDTQYF
TRBV30	.	TRBJ1-5	CAWSVDRQSNQPQHF
TRBV3-1/TRBV3-2	few	TRBJ1-1	CASSQWGTPEAFF
TRBV7-2	.	TRBJ1-1	CASSLERGGGTEAFF
TRBV24-1	.	TRBJ2-1	CATSDLGREREQFF
TRBV7-3	few	TRBJ2-3	CASSLGQGTDTQYF
TRBV24-1	.	TRBJ2-1	CATSVTGGHNEQFF
TRBV7-2	.	TRBJ2-5	CASSTARTGQETQYF
TRBV18	.	TRBJ1-3	CASSPPSGSGNTIYF
TRBV19	.	TRBJ1-5	CASRSQGSQPQHF